One and the same sample provided the 21 T cell receptor beta chains below, sequenced in a study of control samples from healthy donors and cancer patients. Sequencing was performed with immunoSEQ multiplex PCR; in TCRdb, only in-frame clones are kept and a portion is missing. Of some 200,000 clones listed, 91% are singletons. The sample comprised blood. The receptors stem from a young woman in good health.

The J gene is TRBJ1-2, the V gene TRBV24-1; maybe TRBD1 (5 bases). This CDR3 spans 11 amino acids. V shed 7 bases and J shed 6 bases, with 8 bases lying between them. Germline V gives CDR1 KGHDR, CDR2 SFDVKD. The CDR3 sequence is CATSREDGYTF. CDR3 DNA: TGTGCCACCAGCAGGGAGGATGGCTACACCTTC.

V is TRBV3-1 (or the pseudogene TRBV3-2) and J is TRBJ1-6; the D gene is possibly TRBD1 (5 bases). The germline V gene encodes CDR1 LGHDT and CDR2 YNNKEL (reference sequence). Deletions cut 11 bases from V and 4 bases from J, with 12 bases between. This CDR3 contains 13 residues. The CDR3: CAVKTVYNSPLHF. The CDR3 DNA reads TGTGCCGTTAAGACAGTTTATAATTCACCCCTCCACTTT.

Comments on this clone: Other DNA sequences in this sample translate to the same CDR3. The rearrangement joins TRBV9 to TRBJ2-6; D is unclear. The germline V gene encodes CDR1 SGDLS and CDR2 YYNGEE. CDR3 length: 15 amino acids. V was shortened by 0 bases and J by 3 bases, with 7 bases between the two germline ends. CDR3 amino acids: CASSVGGSGANVLTF. CDR3 nucleotides: TGTGCCAGCAGCGTAGGGGGAAGTGGGGCCAACGTCCTGACTTTC.

For the CDR3, the DNA is TGCGCCAGCAGCGACCAAGAGACCCAGTACTTC. Protein product: CASSDQETQYF. The chain uses TRBV5-1 and TRBJ2-5; D is unclear. CDR3 size: 11 residues. The germline V gene encodes CDR1 SGHRS and CDR2 YFSETQ. The V gene lost 4 bases and the J gene lost 0 bases, with 1 base spanning the gap.

This chain connects TRBV27 to TRBJ2-1; 9 bases agree with TRBD2. The CDR3 has 16 amino acids. J was trimmed by 7 bases and V by 5 bases; bases with no gene match: 12. Per the germline V gene, CDR1 is MNHEY and CDR2 is SMNVEV (reference sequence). In nucleotides, the CDR3 is TGTGCCAGCAGTCCCCGACTAGCGGCGAAGGGGAATGAGCAGTTCTTC. Residues: CASSPRLAAKGNEQFF.

The chain couples TRBV6-5 to TRBJ2-3; 10 bases fit TRBD2. V was pared by 0 bases and J by 1 base, with 1 base of the junction left unmatched. Germline V gene sequence: CDR1 MNHEY, CDR2 SVGAGI. The CDR3 spans 16 residues. CDR3 loop: CASSYSGLAGTDTQYF. The CDR3 coding sequence is TGTGCCAGCAGTTACTCTGGACTAGCGGGCACAGATACGCAGTATTTT.

About this clone itself: Other DNA sequences in this sample translate to the same CDR3. The rearrangement links TRBV4-2 to TRBJ1-5; 7 nucleotides agree with TRBD1. Germline lookup yields CDR1 LGHNA and CDR2 YNFKEQ. The junction had 1 base not matched to a gene; V was cut back by 0 bases and J by 2 bases. The CDR3 runs to 15 residues. The CDR3 DNA follows: TGTGCCAGCAGCCAAGATGGGACAGGCAATCAGCCCCAGCATTTT. This encodes CASSQDGTGNQPQHF.

The chain carries TRBV28 and TRBJ1-1; D unresolved. The V gene's germline CDR1 is MDHEN and CDR2 SYDVKM. The CDR3 length is 15 residues. The germline V and J ends were trimmed by 2 bases and 1 base, with 11 bases remaining between them. The CDR3 here is CASSLDGRGNTEAFF. CDR3 sequence (DNA): TGTGCCAGCAGTTTAGATGGGCGCGGGAACACTGAAGCTTTCTTT.

V usage is TRBV3-1 (or the pseudogene TRBV3-2) and J usage is TRBJ1-2, with 8 bases fitting TRBD1. Germline CDR1 is LGHDT and CDR2 is YNNKEL (reference sequence). CDR3 size: 14 residues. The V segment lost 1 base and the J segment 4 bases; nucleotides outside the gene matches: 2. DNA for the CDR3: TGTGCCAGCAGCCAAGGACAGGGGCCCTATGGCTACACCTTC. Translated, it gives CASSQGQGPYGYTF.

In the case of this clone: This specimen includes other DNA sequences encoding the same CDR3. The V call is TRBV11-2, the J call TRBJ1-5; weak D call: TRBD1 (6 bases). The CDR3 length is 13 residues. Germline lookup yields CDR1 SGHAT and CDR2 FQNNGV. Trimming took 0 bases from V and 6 from J, leaving 6 bases between them. The CDR3 protein is CASSLDRGQPQHF. As DNA, the CDR3 is TGTGCCAGCAGCTTAGACAGGGGTCAGCCCCAGCATTTT.

The chain links TRBV4-3 to TRBJ2-5; 10 bases align to TRBD2. The germline V gene has CDR1 LGHNA and CDR2 YSLEER. V was pared by 1 base and J by 5 bases, with 1 base of the junction left unmatched. This CDR3 is 14 amino acids long. CDR3 coding DNA: TGCGCCAGCAGCCAAGTAGCGGGAGGCGAGACCCAGTACTTC. Translated: CASSQVAGGETQYF.

This rearrangement joins TRBV7-2 to TRBJ2-2; 7 nucleotides align to TRBD1. The V segment lost 1 base and the J segment 5 bases; nucleotides outside the gene matches: 7. Germline values: CDR1 SGHTA, CDR2 FQGNSA. This CDR3 has 16 amino acids. In nucleotides, the CDR3 is TGTGCCAGCAGCTTAGTAGAAGGGGGCAGGACCGGGGAGCTGTTTTTT. It encodes CASSLVEGGRTGELFF.

The V gene is TRBV7-3, the J gene TRBJ2-1; 8 bases map to TRBD2. Germline lookup yields CDR1 SGHTA and CDR2 FQGTGA. The CDR3 spans 13 residues. The V and J ends lost 0 bases and 10 bases, in that order; junction bases with no gene match: 2. The DNA for the CDR3 is TGTGCCAGCAGCTTAACGGTAGCGGGAGAGCAGTTCTTC. It is translated as CASSLTVAGEQFF.

The V gene is TRBV5-1, the J gene TRBJ2-5; 13 nucleotides align to TRBD2. The CDR3 covers 16 residues. The J segment lost 1 base and the V segment lost 4 bases, leaving 4 bases of the junction unmatched. Germline CDR1 and CDR2: SGHRS and YFSETQ. CDR3 sequence (DNA): TGCGCCAGCAGCCCCGGACTAGCGGGAGCCCAAGAGACCCAGTACTTC. It yields the protein CASSPGLAGAQETQYF.

This chain links TRBV29-1 with TRBJ2-5; 8 bases align to TRBD2. The V segment lost 4 bases and the J segment 5 bases; nucleotides outside the gene matches: 6. This CDR3 is built from 13 residues. Germline CDR1 reads SQVTM; CDR2 reads ANQGSEA. The CDR3 DNA sequence: TGCAGCGTTGGGACTAGCAGTTGGGAGACCCAGTACTTC. This gives the protein CSVGTSSWETQYF. The whole variable domain, filled in from reference TRBV29-1 and TRBJ2-5, reads SAVISQKPSRDICQRGTSLTIQCQVDSQVTMMFWYRQQPGQSLTLIATANQGSEATYESGFVIDKFPISRPNLTFSTLTVSNMSPEDSSIYLCSVGTSSWETQYFGPGTRLLVL.

This chain uses TRBV5-4 with TRBJ2-1; possible D gene TRBD2, 7 bases. Germline CDR1 SGHNT, CDR2 YYREEE (reference sequence). V shed 0 bases and J shed 5 bases, with 12 bases lying between them. This CDR3 is 15 amino acids long. This CDR3 is CASSLARGPDNEQFF. In DNA, the CDR3 is TGTGCCAGCAGCTTGGCGCGGGGGCCAGACAATGAGCAGTTCTTC.

This chain's CDR3 is CAISWDSNQPQHF. CDR3 DNA sequence: TGTGCCATCAGTTGGGATTCCAATCAGCCCCAGCATTTT. This rearrangement joins TRBV10-3 to TRBJ1-5; no clear D. V was shortened by 5 bases and J by 3 bases, with 8 bases between the two germline ends. The CDR3 sequence is 13 residues long. Per germline, CDR1 ENHRY and CDR2 SYGVKD.

This clone came up once. The chain is built from TRBV19 and TRBJ1-5; D call uncertain. V gave up 0 bases and J gave up 0 bases, with 9 bases separating them. Germline lookup yields CDR1 LNHDA and CDR2 SQIVND (reference sequence). The CDR3 contains 16 residues. CDR3 nucleotides: TGTGCCAGTAGTATAGAGGGTCGGGGTAGCAATCAGCCCCAGCATTTT. Protein sequence: CASSIEGRGSNQPQHF.

This sequence joins TRBV27 and TRBJ2-7; TRBD1 might be the D (6 bases). This CDR3 region has 13 residues. Germline V CDR1 and CDR2: MNHEY, SMNVEV (reference sequence). The V gene lost 5 bases and the J gene lost 3 bases, with 11 bases spanning the gap. CDR3 nucleotides: TGTGCCAGCAGTCCAGGGGCGATCTACGAGCAGTACTTC. This translates into CASSPGAIYEQYF.

This sequence joins TRBV29-1 and TRBJ1-1, with 7 bases aligning to TRBD1. Germline-derived CDR1 and CDR2 are SQVTM and ANQGSEA. This CDR3 has 12 residues. V lost 7 bases and J lost 4; bases outside the gene matches: 6. CDR3 DNA: TGCAGCGGGGCACAGGGGACCACTGAAGCTTTCTTT. Protein sequence: CSGAQGTTEAFF.

Of note for this clone: The same CDR3 arises from other DNA sequences in this sample as well. This rearrangement joins TRBV18 to TRBJ1-2; 9 bases fit TRBD1. This CDR3 region has 14 residues. Germline assignment: CDR1 KGHSH and CDR2 LQKENI. The J segment lost 1 base and the V segment lost 3 bases, leaving 0 bases of the junction unmatched. The CDR3 DNA reads TGTGCCAGCTCACCGGGACAGGGTAACTATGGCTACACCTTC. This encodes CASSPGQGNYGYTF.